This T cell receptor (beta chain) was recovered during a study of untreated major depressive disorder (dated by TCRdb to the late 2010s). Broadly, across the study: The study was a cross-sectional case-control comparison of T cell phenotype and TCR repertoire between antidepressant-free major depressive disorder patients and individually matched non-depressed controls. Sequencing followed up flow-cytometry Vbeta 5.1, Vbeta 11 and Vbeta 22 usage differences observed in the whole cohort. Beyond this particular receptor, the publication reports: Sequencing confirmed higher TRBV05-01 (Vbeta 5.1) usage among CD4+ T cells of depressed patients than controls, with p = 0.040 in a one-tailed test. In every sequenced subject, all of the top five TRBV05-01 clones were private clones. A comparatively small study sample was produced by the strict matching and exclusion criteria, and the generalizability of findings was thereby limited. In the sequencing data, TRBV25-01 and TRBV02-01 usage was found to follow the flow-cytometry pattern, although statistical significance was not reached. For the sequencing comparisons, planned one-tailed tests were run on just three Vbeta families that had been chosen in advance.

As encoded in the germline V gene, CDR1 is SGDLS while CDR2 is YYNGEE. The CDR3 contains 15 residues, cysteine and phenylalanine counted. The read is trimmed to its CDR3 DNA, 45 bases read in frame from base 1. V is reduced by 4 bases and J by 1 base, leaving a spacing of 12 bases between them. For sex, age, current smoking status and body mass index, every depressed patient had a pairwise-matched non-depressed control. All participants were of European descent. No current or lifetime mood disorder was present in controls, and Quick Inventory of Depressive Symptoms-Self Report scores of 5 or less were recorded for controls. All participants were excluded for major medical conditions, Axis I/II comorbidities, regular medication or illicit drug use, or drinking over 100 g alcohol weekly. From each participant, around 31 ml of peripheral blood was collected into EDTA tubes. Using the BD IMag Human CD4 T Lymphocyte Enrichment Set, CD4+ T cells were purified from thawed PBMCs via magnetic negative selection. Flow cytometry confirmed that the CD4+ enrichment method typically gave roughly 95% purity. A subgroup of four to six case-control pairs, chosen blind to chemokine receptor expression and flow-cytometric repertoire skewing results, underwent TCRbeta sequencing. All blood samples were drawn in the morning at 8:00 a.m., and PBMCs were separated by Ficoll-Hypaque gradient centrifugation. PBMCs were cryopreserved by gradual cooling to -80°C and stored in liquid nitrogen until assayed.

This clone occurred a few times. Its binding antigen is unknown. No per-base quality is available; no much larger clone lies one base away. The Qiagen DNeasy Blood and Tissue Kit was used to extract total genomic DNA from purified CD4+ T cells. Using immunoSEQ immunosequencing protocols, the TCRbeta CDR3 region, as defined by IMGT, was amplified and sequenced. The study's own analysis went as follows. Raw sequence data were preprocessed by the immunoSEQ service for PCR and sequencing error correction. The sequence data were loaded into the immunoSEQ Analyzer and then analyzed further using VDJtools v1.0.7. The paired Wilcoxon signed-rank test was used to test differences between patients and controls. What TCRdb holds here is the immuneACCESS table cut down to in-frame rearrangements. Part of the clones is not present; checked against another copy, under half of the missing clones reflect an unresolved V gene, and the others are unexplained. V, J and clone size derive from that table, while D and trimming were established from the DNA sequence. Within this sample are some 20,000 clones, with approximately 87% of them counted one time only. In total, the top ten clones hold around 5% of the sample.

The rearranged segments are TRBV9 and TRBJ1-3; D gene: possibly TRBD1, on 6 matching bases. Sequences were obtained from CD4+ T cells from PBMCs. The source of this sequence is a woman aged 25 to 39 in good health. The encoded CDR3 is CASSTQGLSGNTIYF. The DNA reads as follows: TGTGCCAGCAGCACACAGGGTCTGTCTGGAAACACCATATATTTT.